Sequencing of this TCR beta chain was carried out in a study of blood T cell repertoires in COVID-19. Germline V gives CDR1 KGHDR, CDR2 SFDVKD. V was cut by 6 bases and J by 0 bases, with 7 bases left in between. The CDR3 covers 14 residues. Some clones are missing from TCRdb's copy, which holds only in-frame ones; the method was immunoSEQ multiplex PCR. Altogether approximately 50,000 clones are present, approximately 91% being singletons, with the ten largest covering about 3.4%. The gene calls are TRBV24-1 and TRBJ1-4, with D possibly being TRBD1 (6 bases). The sample consisted of peripheral blood. This clonotype was obtained from a human donor in a cohort sampled during active COVID-19. The CDR3 DNA sequence: TGTGCCACCAGTTCAGGGGCAACTAATGAAAAACTGTTTTTT. It specifies CATSSGATNEKLFF.